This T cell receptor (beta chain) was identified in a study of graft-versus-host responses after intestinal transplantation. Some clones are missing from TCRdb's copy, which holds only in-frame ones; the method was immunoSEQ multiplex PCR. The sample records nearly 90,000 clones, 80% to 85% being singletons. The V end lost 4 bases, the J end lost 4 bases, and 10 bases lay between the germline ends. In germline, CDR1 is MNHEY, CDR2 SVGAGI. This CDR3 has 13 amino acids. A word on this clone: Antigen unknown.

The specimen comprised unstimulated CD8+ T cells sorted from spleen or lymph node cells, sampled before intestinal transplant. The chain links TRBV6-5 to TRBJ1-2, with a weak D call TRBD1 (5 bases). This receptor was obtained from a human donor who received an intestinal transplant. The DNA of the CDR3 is TGTGCCAGCAGTTCCCACGGGGCCTATGGCTACACCTTC. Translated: CASSSHGAYGYTF.